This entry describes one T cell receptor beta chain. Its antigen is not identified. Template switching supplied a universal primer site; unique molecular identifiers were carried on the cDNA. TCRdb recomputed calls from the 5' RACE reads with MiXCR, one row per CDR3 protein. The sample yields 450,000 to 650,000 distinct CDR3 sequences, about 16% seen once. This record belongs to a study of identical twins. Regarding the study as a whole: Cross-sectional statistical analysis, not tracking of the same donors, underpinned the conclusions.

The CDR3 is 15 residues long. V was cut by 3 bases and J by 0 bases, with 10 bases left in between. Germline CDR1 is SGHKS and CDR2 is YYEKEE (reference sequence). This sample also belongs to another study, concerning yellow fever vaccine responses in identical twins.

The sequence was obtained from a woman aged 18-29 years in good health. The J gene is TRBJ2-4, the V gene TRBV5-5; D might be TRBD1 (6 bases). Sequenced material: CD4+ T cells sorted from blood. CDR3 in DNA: TGTGCCAGCAGCTCCCCGGGACAAGCCAAAAACATTCAGTACTTC. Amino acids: CASSSPGQAKNIQYF. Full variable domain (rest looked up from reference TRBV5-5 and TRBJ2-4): DAGVTQSPTHLIKTRGQQVTLRCSPISGHKSVSWYQQVLGQGPQFIFQYYEKEERGRGNFPDRFSARQFPNYSSELNVNALLLGDSALYLCASSSPGQAKNIQYFGAGTRLSVL.